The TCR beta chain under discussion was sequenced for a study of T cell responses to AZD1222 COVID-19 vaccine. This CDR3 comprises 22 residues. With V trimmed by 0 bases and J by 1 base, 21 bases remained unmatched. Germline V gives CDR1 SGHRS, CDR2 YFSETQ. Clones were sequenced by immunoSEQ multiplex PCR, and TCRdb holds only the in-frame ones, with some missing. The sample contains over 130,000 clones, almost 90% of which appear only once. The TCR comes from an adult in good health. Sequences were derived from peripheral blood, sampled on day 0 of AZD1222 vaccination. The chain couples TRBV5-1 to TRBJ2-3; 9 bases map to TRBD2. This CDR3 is CASSLAGDHKAGGRWGTDTQYF. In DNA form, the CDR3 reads TGCGCCAGCAGCTTGGCCGGAGACCATAAAGCGGGAGGCCGCTGGGGCACAGATACGCAGTATTTT. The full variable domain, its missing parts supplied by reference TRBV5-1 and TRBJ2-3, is KAGVTQTPRYLIKTRGQQVTLSCSPISGHRSVSWYQQTPGQGLQFLFEYFSETQRNKGNFPGRFSGRQFSNSRSEMNVSTLELGDSALYLCASSLAGDHKAGGRWGTDTQYFGPGTRLTVL.